This T cell receptor beta chain was documented in a study of T cell responses to AZD1222 COVID-19 vaccine. For the study at large: Second doses at about 4 or about 12 weeks were pooled.

Some clones are missing from TCRdb's copy, which holds only in-frame ones; the method was immunoSEQ multiplex PCR. Here the sample spans around 180,000 clones, 85% to 95% being singletons. Note on this clone: Antigen: not known.

The CDR3 is 16 residues long. The V end was cut by 1 base, the J end by 4 bases, with 16 bases between. Germline CDR1 SGHTA, CDR2 FQGNSA. Study-level findings and limits: Clonal diversity was possibly underestimated; the donors were predominantly white British and more often female.

The TCR originated in an adult in good health. V is TRBV7-2 and J is TRBJ1-2; perhaps TRBD1 as D (6 bases). The sequenced sample was peripheral blood, obtained on day 0 of AZD1222 vaccination. The CDR3 nucleotides read TGTGCCAGCAGCTTAGGCCATGGGGGGGCGGTCTATGGCTACACCTTC. Translating gives CASSLGHGGAVYGYTF.